A selection of T cell receptor beta chains follows, all from one sample in a study of T cells in Graves' hyperthyroidism and ophthalmopathy. TCRdb re-derived calls from the multiplex PCR reads in MiXCR, one entry per CDR3 protein. This sample has roughly 800,000 distinct CDR3 sequences, with roughly 40% found just once. Sequencing was carried out using blood. Source of these receptors: a man between 18 and 35 years old with Graves' hyperthyroidism. Both conserved end residues are part of each CDR3. The order of the fields is D gene, J gene, V gene, clone size, CDR3 DNA, CDR3 protein. D genes are given only for firm matches. Only some rows state a clone size, as once, few, many or a class for expanded clones.

TRBD1	TRBJ2-7	TRBV7-9	many	TGTGCCAGCAGCTCCTCGGGACAGGGATACGAGCAGTACTTC	CASSSSGQGYEQYF
.	TRBJ2-5	TRBV5-5	few	TGTGCCAGCAGCCCATTCGCCCAGGAGACCCAGTACTTC	CASSPFAQETQYF
.	TRBJ1-2	TRBV7-2	.	TGTGCCAGCAGCCAAGGGGAGATCTCCACTTATGGCTACACCTTC	CASSQGEISTYGYTF
.	TRBJ1-2	TRBV7-9	many	TGTGCCAGCAACCCTGGGACGGATCTTGTTGGCTACACCTTC	CASNPGTDLVGYTF
TRBD1	TRBJ1-6	TRBV2	many	TGTGCCAGCAGTGCCGGACAGGGGAGTTCACCCCTCCACTTT	CASSAGQGSSPLHF
.	TRBJ2-6	TRBV20-1	.	TGCAGTGCCGCTCTTCCTGGGGCCAACGTCCTGACTTTC	CSAALPGANVLTF
.	TRBJ1-2	TRBV6-6	.	TGTGCCAGCAGGACACCGCCTTTAAACTATGAGGGCTACACCTTC	CASRTPPLNYEGYTF
TRBD2	TRBJ2-5	TRBV7-6	.	TGTGCCAGCAGCCCCACAGCGGGGGGCTACGAGACCCAGTACTTC	CASSPTAGGYETQYF
.	TRBJ1-1	TRBV10-3	many	TGTGCCATCAGTGAGTCCGGGGGCGAGTGGGCTGAAGCTTTCTTT	CAISESGGEWAEAFF
.	TRBJ1-3	TRBV29-1	.	TGTGCCAGCAGCTTCTCGGGAGACCCCAGACTGAGCTCTGGAAACACCATATATTTT	CASSFSGDPRLSSGNTIYF
.	TRBJ1-5	TRBV7-9	many	TGTGCCAGCAGCGGAGGCAGTCAGCCCCAGCATTTT	CASSGGSQPQHF
TRBD2	TRBJ2-5	TRBV10-3	.	TGTGCCAGCAGCCAAGAACTAGCGGGGGGCTTTCAAGAGACCCAGTACTTC	CASSQELAGGFQETQYF
TRBD1	TRBJ2-7	TRBV19	few	TGTGCCAGTAGTCTATTGGGGACAGGGGAAGAGCAGTACTTC	CASSLLGTGEEQYF
.	TRBJ1-4	TRBV14	many	TGTGCCAGCAGCCATTCAGGTGGGGGGATGGCACTGTTTTTT	CASSHSGGGMALFF
.	TRBJ1-1	TRBV30	.	TGTGCCTGGAGTGTAGGGCGAGGAGGAGCTTTCTTT	CAWSVGRGGAFF
TRBD1	TRBJ1-5	TRBV4-1	.	TGCGCCAGCAGCCAAGTGACAGGGGGACAGCAGCCCCAGCATTTT	CASSQVTGGQQPQHF
TRBD1	TRBJ2-2	TRBV20-1	many	TGCAGTGCTACGGACAGGAGCACCGGGGAGCTGTTTTTT	CSATDRSTGELFF
.	TRBJ2-7	TRBV7-2	many	TGTGCCAGCAGCCCGACGGGGCAGGGAAATTACGAGCAGTACTTC	CASSPTGQGNYEQYF
.	TRBJ1-1	TRBV14	few	TGTGCCAGCAGCATGGGGAGCTGGGACACTGAAGCTTTCTTT	CASSMGSWDTEAFF
TRBD1	TRBJ1-2	TRBV20-1	many	TGCAGTGCTAGCCTGACAGGGGCGAACTATGGCTACACCTTC	CSASLTGANYGYTF
.	TRBJ2-5	TRBV19	.	TGTGCCAGTAGTATAGTTGGGAACGCGGCCTTAGAGACCCAGTACTTC	CASSIVGNAALETQYF
.	TRBJ2-7	TRBV20-1	.	TGCAGTGCTAGTGAGGGGGACTCCTACGAGCAGTACTTC	CSASEGDSYEQYF
.	TRBJ2-7	TRBV7-2	few	TGCGCCAGCAGCTTGGAGACATCGTCCTACGAGCAGTACTTC	CASSLETSSYEQYF
.	TRBJ2-6	TRBV10-3	few	TGTGCCAGCAGTGAAGCCCTCTCTGGGGCCAACGTCCTGACTTTC	CASSEALSGANVLTF